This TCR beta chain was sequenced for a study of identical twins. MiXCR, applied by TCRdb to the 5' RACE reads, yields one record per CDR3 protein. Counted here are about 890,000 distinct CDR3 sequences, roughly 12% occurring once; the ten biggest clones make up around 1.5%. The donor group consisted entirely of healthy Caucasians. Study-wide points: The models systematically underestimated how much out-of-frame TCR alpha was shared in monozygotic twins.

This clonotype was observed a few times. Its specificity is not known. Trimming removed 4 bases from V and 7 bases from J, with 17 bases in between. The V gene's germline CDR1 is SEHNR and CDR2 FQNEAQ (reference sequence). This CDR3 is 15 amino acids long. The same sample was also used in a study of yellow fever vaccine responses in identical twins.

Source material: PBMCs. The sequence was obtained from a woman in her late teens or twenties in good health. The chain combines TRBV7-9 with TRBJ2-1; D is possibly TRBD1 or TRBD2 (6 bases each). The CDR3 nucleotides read TGTGCCAGCAGCTCCGTGGGGCAGGGGACTAATGAGCAGTTCTTC. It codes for CASSSVGQGTNEQFF.